A single sample gave rise to the 24 T cell receptor beta chains below, sequenced in a study of CD8 T cells in Susac syndrome. The RNA, about 0.45 to 1 ug, was put through reverse transcription using random hexamers. TCRdb passed the immunoSEQ multiplex PCR reads through MiXCR, listing each CDR3 protein once. The profile covers approximately 120,000 distinct CDR3 sequences, with about 93% appearing a single time and under 0.095% taken by the ten largest. Sequenced input: CD4+ T cells from PBMCs. All receptors come from a human donor in good health.

The chain couples TRBV4-1 to TRBJ1-3, with D hard to call. Per germline, CDR1 MGHRA and CDR2 YSYEKL. This CDR3 is 16 amino acids long. Trimming took 4 bases from V and 0 from J, leaving 13 bases between them. Written as DNA, the CDR3 is TGCGCCAGCAGCCGTTCAGGCCGCGTCTCTGGAAACACCATATATTTT. It encodes CASSRSGRVSGNTIYF.

This rearrangement joins TRBV18 to TRBJ2-3; no firm D call. The CDR3 contains 14 residues. V lost 3 bases and J lost 4, with 11 bases in between. CDR1 KGHSH and CDR2 LQKENI come from the germline V gene. CDR3 coding DNA: TGTGCCAGCTCACCCTTCGACGGCTCAGATACGCAGTATTTT. Translated: CASSPFDGSDTQYF.

The chain uses TRBV20-1 and TRBJ2-2; 11 nucleotides line up with TRBD2. Trimming removed 0 bases from V and 6 bases from J; junction bases left unmatched: 6. CDR1 is DFQATT and CDR2 is SNEGSKA in the germline V gene (reference sequence). This CDR3 has 16 amino acids. Here the CDR3 reads CSARDPTSGTAGELFF. The DNA for the CDR3 is TGCAGTGCTAGAGATCCGACTAGCGGGACTGCCGGGGAGCTGTTTTTT.

This clonotype was observed a few times. CDR3 DNA sequence: TGTGCCAGCAGCCGCGAGTTACAAGAGACCCAGTACTTC. It codes for CASSRELQETQYF. J is TRBJ2-5 and V is TRBV3-1; D not resolved. The V and J ends lost 4 bases and 2 bases respectively, with 8 bases between them. Germline V CDR1 and CDR2: LGHDT, YNNKEL (reference sequence). CDR3 size: 13 residues.

J is TRBJ1-2 and V is TRBV6-5; D gene uncertain. This CDR3 is built from 11 residues. V was shortened by 5 bases and J by 5 bases, with 6 bases between the two germline ends. Germline CDR1 MNHEY, CDR2 SVGAGI. The CDR3 here is CASSDHYGYTF. The CDR3 DNA follows: TGTGCCAGCAGTGACCATTATGGCTACACCTTC.

The chain employs TRBV20-1 and TRBJ1-5, with D perhaps TRBD1 (6 bases). CDR1 is DFQATT, CDR2 SNEGSKA, per germline (reference sequence). This CDR3 contains 18 residues. Between the trimmed V and J ends, which lost 0 bases and 0 bases, there was a span of 18 bases. The CDR3 spells CSAREGRGQAYSNQPQHF. The CDR3 DNA reads as TGCAGTGCTAGAGAGGGGCGGGGGCAGGCGTATAGCAATCAGCCCCAGCATTTT.

The rearrangement joins TRBV7-2 to TRBJ1-2; TRBD1 aligns across 10 bases. Looked up from germline, CDR1 is SGHTA and CDR2 is FQGNSA. With 1 base clipped from V and 3 bases from J, the junction kept 8 bases outside the gene matches. The CDR3 contains 17 residues. CDR3 amino acids: CASSLGPTGTGDYGYTF. CDR3 bases: TGTGCCAGCAGCTTAGGACCCACCGGGACAGGGGACTATGGCTACACCTTC.

This sequence joins TRBV29-1 and TRBJ1-2; 7 bases are shared with TRBD1. CDR3 length equals 14 residues. Germline V gene lookup returns CDR1 SQVTM and CDR2 ANQGSEA. With V trimmed by 8 bases and J by 7 bases, 16 bases remained unmatched. CDR3 sequence (DNA): TGCAGCATTTCCCCCCACGCGACAGGGTCTGGCTACACCTTC. Encoded protein: CSISPHATGSGYTF.

This chain links TRBV5-4 with TRBJ1-5; tentative D call: TRBD1 (6 bases). This CDR3 is 14 amino acids long. The V end was cut by 4 bases, the J end by 6 bases, with 14 bases between. The germline V gene has CDR1 SGHNT and CDR2 YYREEE (reference sequence). The CDR3 protein is CASSVRGAGQPQHF. DNA of the CDR3: TGTGCCAGCAGCGTCAGGGGAGCCGGTCAGCCCCAGCATTTT.

The V and J genes are TRBV20-1 and TRBJ2-5; D ambiguous. Germline V gene data show CDR1 as DFQATT and CDR2 as SNEGSKA (reference sequence). The CDR3 totals 13 residues. Deletions cut 3 bases from V and 2 bases from J, with 10 bases between. The CDR3 DNA reads as TGCAGTGCTAGTCGCAGCATGCAAGAGACCCAGTACTTC. Encoded protein: CSASRSMQETQYF.

The chain is built from TRBV6-2 or TRBV6-3 and TRBJ2-4, with 9 bases matching TRBD2. The CDR3 is made up of 15 amino acids. Germline lookup yields CDR1 MNHEY and CDR2 SVGEGT. The ends lost 3 bases at V and 9 bases at J; junction bases unmatched: 9. The CDR3 is CASSYTLSSGAIQYF. CDR3 sequence (DNA): TGTGCCAGCAGTTATACCCTGTCTAGCGGGGCCATTCAGTACTTC.

This clonotype was recorded once. The V and J genes are TRBV20-1 and TRBJ1-1; 7 bases align to TRBD1. V dropped 3 bases and J dropped 4; count of bases not matched to a gene: 11. CDR1 is DFQATT, CDR2 SNEGSKA, per germline (reference sequence). The CDR3 loop spans 15 amino acids. In nucleotides, the CDR3 is TGCAGTGCTAGTCCACTTAACAGGGGTATCACTGAAGCTTTCTTT. Translated, it gives CSASPLNRGITEAFF.

V and J are TRBV5-1 and TRBJ2-7; TRBD1 aligns across 8 bases. Germline CDR1 is SGHRS and CDR2 is YFSETQ. J was trimmed by 2 bases and V by 0 bases; bases with no gene match: 4. The CDR3 consists of 15 residues. In DNA form, the CDR3 reads TGCGCCAGCAGCTTGGGGTCAGGGGGCACCTACGAGCAGTACTTC. This codes for CASSLGSGGTYEQYF.

This sequence joins TRBV5-6 and TRBJ2-1; D is perhaps TRBD1 or TRBD2 (5 bases each). The CDR3 spans 13 residues. V lost 6 bases to trimming and J lost 5 bases, with 12 bases between them. Germline V gene data show CDR1 as SGHDT and CDR2 as YYEEEE. As DNA, the CDR3 is TGTGCCAGCATCCTGGGACCTAACAATGAGCAGTTCTTC. It specifies CASILGPNNEQFF. Full variable domain (missing parts from reference TRBV5-6 and TRBJ2-1): DAGVTQSPTHLIKTRGQQVTLRCSPKSGHDTVSWYQQALGQGPQFIFQYYEEEERQRGNFPDRFSGHQFPNYSSELNVNALLLGDSALYLCASILGPNNEQFFGPGTRLTVL.

The chain carries TRBV9 and TRBJ2-2, with 9 bases that match TRBD2. From germline, CDR1 is SGDLS and CDR2 YYNGEE. The V segment lost 0 bases and the J segment 6 bases; nucleotides outside the gene matches: 3. CDR3 size: 15 residues. Written as DNA, the CDR3 is TGTGCCAGCAGCGTAGCTGCGGGAGGGTCCGGGGAGCTGTTTTTT. This codes for CASSVAAGGSGELFF.

This chain links TRBV25-1 with TRBJ2-3; D is unresolved. CDR3 length: 13 amino acids. Trimming removed 0 bases from V and 2 bases from J, with 3 bases in between. Germline values: CDR1 MGHDK, CDR2 SYGVNS. The CDR3: CASSEYSTDTQYF. In DNA, the CDR3 is TGTGCCAGCAGTGAATATTCCACAGATACGCAGTATTTT.

DNA of the CDR3: TGCAGCACCAAGGACCCAGGGTCTCGCACAGATACGCAGTATTTT. Its protein is CSTKDPGSRTDTQYF. This chain joins TRBV29-1 and TRBJ2-3; possible D gene TRBD1, 5 bases. V was clipped by 8 bases and J by 1 base, with 19 bases between them. This CDR3 has 15 amino acids. CDR1 and CDR2 (germline): SQVTM, ANQGSEA.

The V and J genes are TRBV20-1 and TRBJ2-5; TRBD2 is a possible D gene (6 bases). CDR3 length: 12 residues. In germline, CDR1 is DFQATT, CDR2 SNEGSKA (reference sequence). V lost 1 base, J lost 3 bases, and 6 bases lay in between. The CDR3 DNA follows: TGCAGTGCTAGAGTAGCGGAAGAGACCCAGTACTTC. This encodes CSARVAEETQYF.

The chain carries TRBV12-3 or TRBV12-4 and TRBJ2-2, with D unresolved. V dropped 7 bases and J dropped 6 bases, with 21 bases sitting between them. The CDR3 runs 16 residues. Written as DNA, the CDR3 is TGTGCCAGCATTTCCGATGAGGCGAGGTTCCCCGGGGAGCTGTTTTTT. The encoded protein is CASISDEARFPGELFF.

This clonotype was counted once. J is TRBJ2-3 and V is TRBV4-3, with no clear D. The V gene's germline CDR1 is LGHNA and CDR2 YSLEER. Trimming stripped 3 bases from V and 2 bases from J, with 6 bases between. CDR3 size: 13 residues. CDR3 bases: TGCGCCAGCAGCCATCAGCACACAGATACGCAGTATTTT. Encoded protein: CASSHQHTDTQYF.

The chain is built from TRBV4-1 and TRBJ2-3; 9 nucleotides align to TRBD1. Germline V gene sequence: CDR1 MGHRA, CDR2 YSYEKL. The CDR3 is 15 amino acids. V was pared by 5 bases and J by 3 bases, with 6 bases of the junction left unmatched. CDR3 DNA sequence: TGCGCCAGCAGCTTCAGACAGGGGGAGACAGATACGCAGTATTTT. It is translated as CASSFRQGETDTQYF.

This rearrangement joins TRBV5-6 to TRBJ2-3; D gene ambiguous. Germline CDR1 is SGHDT and CDR2 is YYEEEE. This CDR3 contains 14 residues. The V and J ends lost 3 bases and 6 bases respectively, with 14 bases between them. The CDR3 coding sequence is TGTGCCAGCAGCTCCACCGGATCGGACGATACGCAGTATTTT. This codes for CASSSTGSDDTQYF.

The chain joins TRBV20-1 to TRBJ1-1; D call uncertain. The CDR3 consists of 14 residues. With 5 bases removed from V and 1 base from J, the gap between germline ends came to 14 bases. CDR1 is DFQATT and CDR2 is SNEGSKA in the germline V gene (reference sequence). The CDR3: CSAPRGRANTEAFF. The CDR3, as DNA: TGCAGTGCTCCCAGAGGGAGGGCGAACACTGAAGCTTTCTTT.

The J gene is TRBJ2-1, the V gene TRBV11-2; no definite D call. The germline V and J ends were trimmed by 4 bases and 1 base, with 8 bases remaining between them. The CDR3 has 14 amino acids. Germline loops: CDR1 SGHAT, CDR2 FQNNGV. DNA for the CDR3: TGTGCCAGCAGCTCCCTAGTTTCCTACAATGAGCAGTTCTTC. Its translation is CASSSLVSYNEQFF.